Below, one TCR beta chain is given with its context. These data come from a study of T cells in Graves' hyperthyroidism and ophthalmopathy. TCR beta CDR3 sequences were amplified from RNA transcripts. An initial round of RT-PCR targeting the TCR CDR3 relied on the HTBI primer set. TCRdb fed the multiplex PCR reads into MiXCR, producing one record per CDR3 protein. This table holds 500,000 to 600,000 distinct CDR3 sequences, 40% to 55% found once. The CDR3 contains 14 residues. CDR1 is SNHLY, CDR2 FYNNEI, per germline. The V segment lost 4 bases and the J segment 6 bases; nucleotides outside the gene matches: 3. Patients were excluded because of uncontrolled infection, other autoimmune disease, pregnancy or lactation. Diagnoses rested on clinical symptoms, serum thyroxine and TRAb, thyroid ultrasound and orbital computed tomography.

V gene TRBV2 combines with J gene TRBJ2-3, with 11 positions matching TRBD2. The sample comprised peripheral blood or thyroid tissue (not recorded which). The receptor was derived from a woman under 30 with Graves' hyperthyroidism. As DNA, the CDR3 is TGTGCCAGCAGTGTAGCGGGAGGGCTTGATACGCAGTATTTT. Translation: CASSVAGGLDTQYF.